Sequencing of this TCR beta chain was carried out in a study of blood T cell repertoires in COVID-19. Study background: Samples taken during acute and convalescent COVID-19 were collected in the United States, Italy and Spain. T cells, B-cell-depleted T cells, or PBMCs provided the cDNA or gDNA that served as material.

In the original analysis: Nucleated cell counts were estimated from reference gene primer amplification. Repertoires were generated with immunoSEQ multiplex PCR, while TCRdb's copy carries only in-frame clones and drops some. The DNA was the basis for D and trimming; V, J and clone size are from that table. The top ten clones hold around 2% of a sample with roughly 100,000 clones, roughly nine tenths of them seen once. Trimming removed 5 bases from V and 2 bases from J; junction bases left unmatched: 3. This CDR3 contains 14 residues. Germline-derived CDR1 and CDR2 are SGHRS and YFSETQ. The specimen sequenced was peripheral blood. The sequence derives from a human donor with active COVID-19. The donor label of this sample is uncertain. The chain uses TRBV5-1 and TRBJ2-7; TRBD1 agrees at 11 bases. CDR3 DNA sequence: TGCGCCAGCAGTGTGGGACAGGGGGCCTACGAGCAGTACTTC. Amino acids: CASSVGQGAYEQYF.